This T cell receptor (beta chain) was recovered during a study of response to subunit inactivated influenza vaccine. V shed 6 bases and J 5 bases; nucleotides not matched to a gene: 8. Germline-derived CDR1 and CDR2 are MNHEY and SVGEGT. CDR3 length equals 16 residues. TCRdb re-called the RT-PCR reads through MiXCR, storing one row per CDR3 protein. This sample has hundreds of thousands of distinct CDR3 sequences, with 6.5% to 8% found just once. V gene TRBV6-2 or TRBV6-3 combines with J gene TRBJ2-2; the match to TRBD1 covers 11 bases. This TCR came from a man between 45 and 75 years old who received an inactivated influenza vaccine. The input for sequencing was PBMCs from blood, taken about 24 months after vaccination. CDR3 nucleotides: TGTGCCAGCAGGCGCACCGGGACAGGGGGGACCGGGGAGCTGTTTTTT. Its protein product is CASRRTGTGGTGELFF.